This is a list of T cell receptor beta chains from one sample in a study of early stage breast cancer tumors. Some clones are missing from TCRdb's copy, which holds only in-frame ones; the method was immunoSEQ multiplex PCR. The sample has about 11,000 clones, about 73% seen once. Sequencing was done on a sample of breast tumor tissue. The receptors shown here come from a person aged 40-50 years with breast cancer. The CDR3 runs from the conserved cysteine through the conserved F or W. The order of the fields is J gene, clone size, V gene, D gene, CDR3 DNA, CDR3 protein. D genes are given only for firm matches. Some rows mark clone size as missing; the rest say once, few, many or name a class of expanded clone.

TRBJ2-3 - TRBV27 TRBD1 TGTGCCAGCAGACGCCTAGACTCGACAGGGGCCGGACCCGATACGCAGTATTTT CASRRLDSTGAGPDTQYF
TRBJ2-3 - TRBV9 - TGTGCCAGCAGCGCGGGCTTCACAGATACGCAGTATTTT CASSAGFTDTQYF
TRBJ1-2 - TRBV2 TRBD1 TGTGCCAGCAGTCTAAAACTGACAGGGCTCCTCGATGGCTACACCTTC CASSLKLTGLLDGYTF
TRBJ2-5 - TRBV4-1 - TGCGCCAGCAGCCAAGAAGTAAGCGGTTGGGGAGAGACCCAGTACTTC CASSQEVSGWGETQYF
TRBJ1-5 - TRBV6-5 - TGTGCCAGCAGTTACTCCACGTTTCAGCCCCAGCATTTT CASSYSTFQPQHF
TRBJ1-5 - TRBV21-1 - TGTGCCAGCACCCCCAGGCCCCGCAAGAGGCGCTCCAATCAGCCCCAGCATTTT CASTPRPRKRRSNQPQHF
TRBJ2-7 - TRBV14 - TGTGCCAGCAGCCAAACAGGGAATGGCGAGCAGTACTTC CASSQTGNGEQYF
TRBJ2-2 few TRBV5-1 TRBD2 TGCGCCAGCAGCGGTGGACTAGCGGGACTGAACACCGGGGAGCTGTTTTTT CASSGGLAGLNTGELFF
TRBJ2-7 - TRBV6-5 - TGTGCCAGCAGTTACTCCGCTAAGCCCTACGAGCAGTACTTC CASSYSAKPYEQYF
TRBJ1-4 - TRBV5-6 - TGTGCCAGCAGCTTCACCGGGACACCAGCAACTAATGAAAAACTGTTTTTT CASSFTGTPATNEKLFF
TRBJ2-1 - TRBV4-1 - TGTGCCAGCAGCCAAGATTGGTTGGGAGCGGGCAATGAGCAGTTCTTC CASSQDWLGAGNEQFF
TRBJ1-6 - TRBV6-5 - TGTGCCAGCAGCTGGACTGGGGATTCACCCCTCCACTTT CASSWTGDSPLHF
TRBJ2-3 - TRBV2 - TGTGCCAGCAGCGACTCGCGAACACAAGATACGCAGTATTTT CASSDSRTQDTQYF
TRBJ2-2 - TRBV2 TRBD2 TGTGCCAGCAGATCCCAAGCGGGAGGTTCCACCGGGGAGCTGTTTTTT CASRSQAGGSTGELFF
TRBJ1-1 - TRBV6-1 - TGTGCCAGCAGTCACGACATCACTGAAGCTTTCTTT CASSHDITEAFF
TRBJ2-1 - TRBV5-1 - TGCGCCAGCAGCTCGTTGGCTGGAGAGCAGTTCTTC CASSSLAGEQFF
TRBJ2-5 - TRBV7-3 - TGTGCCAGCAGCTTAAGTGCAGAAGAGACCCAGTACTTC CASSLSAEETQYF
TRBJ2-3 once TRBV6-1 - TGTGCCAGCAGTGAATTTGGGGATACGCAGTATTTT CASSEFGDTQYF
TRBJ2-6 - TRBV4-2 - TGTGCCAGCAGCCAAGACCGGGCAGTTACCAACGTCCTGACTTTC CASSQDRAVTNVLTF
TRBJ2-1 - TRBV5-8 - TGTGCCAGCAGACCCGACAATGAGCAGTTCTTC CASRPDNEQFF
TRBJ2-5 - TRBV7-5 - TGTGCCAGAAGCTTAGGCATGTACCAAGAGACCCAGTACTTC CARSLGMYQETQYF
TRBJ2-3 - TRBV7-2 - TGTGCCAGCAGCTTCCAGCGAGATACGCAGTATTTT CASSFQRDTQYF